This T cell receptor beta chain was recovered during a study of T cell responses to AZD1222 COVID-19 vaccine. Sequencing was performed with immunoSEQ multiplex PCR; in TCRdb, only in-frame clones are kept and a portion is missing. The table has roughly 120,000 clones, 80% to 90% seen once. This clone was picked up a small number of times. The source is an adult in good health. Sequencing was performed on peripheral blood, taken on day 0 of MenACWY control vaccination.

The CDR3 region is CASSWVSGTQYF. The CDR3 DNA reads as TGTGCCAGCAGCTGGGTTTCAGGTACGCAGTATTTT. This chain uses TRBV7-9 with TRBJ2-3; D unresolved. Germline CDR1 is SEHNR and CDR2 is FQNEAQ (reference sequence). The CDR3 runs to 12 residues. The V and J ends lost 4 bases and 8 bases respectively, with 10 bases between them. Together with reference TRBV7-9 and TRBJ2-3, the CDR3 gives the full variable domain: DTGVSQNPRHKITKRGQNVTFRCDPISEHNRLYWYRQTLGQGPEFLTYFQNEAQLEKSRLLSDRFSAERPKGSFSTLEIQRTEQGDSAMYLCASSWVSGTQYFGPGTRLTVL.